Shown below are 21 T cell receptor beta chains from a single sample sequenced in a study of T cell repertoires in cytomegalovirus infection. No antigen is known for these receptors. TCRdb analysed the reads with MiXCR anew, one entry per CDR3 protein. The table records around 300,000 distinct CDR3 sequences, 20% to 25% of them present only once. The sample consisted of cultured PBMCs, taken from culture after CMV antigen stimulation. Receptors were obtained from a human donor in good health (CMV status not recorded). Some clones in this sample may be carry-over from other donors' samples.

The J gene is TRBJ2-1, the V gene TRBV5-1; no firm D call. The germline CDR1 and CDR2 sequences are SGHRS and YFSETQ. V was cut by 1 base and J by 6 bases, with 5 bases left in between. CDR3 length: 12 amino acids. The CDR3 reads CASSLKVNEQFF. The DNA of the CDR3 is TGCGCCAGCAGCTTGAAGGTCAATGAGCAGTTCTTC.

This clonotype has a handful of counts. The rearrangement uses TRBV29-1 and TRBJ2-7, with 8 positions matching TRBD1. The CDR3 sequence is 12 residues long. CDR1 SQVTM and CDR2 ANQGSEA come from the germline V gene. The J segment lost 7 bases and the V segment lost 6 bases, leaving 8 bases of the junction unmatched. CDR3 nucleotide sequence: TGCAGCGTGCGGCAGGGGGCGCGGGAGCAGTACTTC. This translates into CSVRQGAREQYF.

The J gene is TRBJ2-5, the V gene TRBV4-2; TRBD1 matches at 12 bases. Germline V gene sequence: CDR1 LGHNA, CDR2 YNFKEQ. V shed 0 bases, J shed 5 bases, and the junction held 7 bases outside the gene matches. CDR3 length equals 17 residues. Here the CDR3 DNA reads TGTGCCAGCAGCCAAGATTGGGGGACAGGGGGCGGTGAGACCCAGTACTTC. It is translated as CASSQDWGTGGGETQYF.

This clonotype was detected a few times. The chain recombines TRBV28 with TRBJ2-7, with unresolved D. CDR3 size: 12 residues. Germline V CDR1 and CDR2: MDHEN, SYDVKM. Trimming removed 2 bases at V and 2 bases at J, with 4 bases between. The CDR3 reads CASSLLPYEQYF. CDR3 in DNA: TGTGCCAGCAGTTTACTACCCTACGAGCAGTACTTC.

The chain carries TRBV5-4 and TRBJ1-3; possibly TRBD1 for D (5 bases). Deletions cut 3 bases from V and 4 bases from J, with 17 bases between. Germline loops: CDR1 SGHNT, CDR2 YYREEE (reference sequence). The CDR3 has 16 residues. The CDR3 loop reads CASSSRRTGRGNTIYF. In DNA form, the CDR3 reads TGTGCCAGCAGCTCGAGGCGGACGGGACGCGGAAACACCATATATTTT.

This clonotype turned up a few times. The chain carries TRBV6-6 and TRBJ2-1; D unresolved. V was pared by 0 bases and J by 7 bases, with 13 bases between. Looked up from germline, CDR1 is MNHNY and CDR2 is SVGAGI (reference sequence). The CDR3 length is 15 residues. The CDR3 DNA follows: TGTGCCAGCAGTTACTCTCTTAACCGTCCTAATGAGCAGTTCTTC. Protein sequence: CASSYSLNRPNEQFF.

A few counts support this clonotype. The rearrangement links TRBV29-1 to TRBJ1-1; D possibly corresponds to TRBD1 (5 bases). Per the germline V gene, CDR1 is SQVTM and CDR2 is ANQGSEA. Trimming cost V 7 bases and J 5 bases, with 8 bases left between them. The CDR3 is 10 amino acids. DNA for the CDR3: TGCAGCGCCGGGGGGACTGAAGCTTTCTTT. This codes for CSAGGTEAFF.

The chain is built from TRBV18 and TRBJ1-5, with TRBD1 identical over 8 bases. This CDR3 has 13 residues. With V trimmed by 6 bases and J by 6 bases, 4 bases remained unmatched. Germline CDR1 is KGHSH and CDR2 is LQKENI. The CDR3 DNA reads TGTGCCAGCTCGAGGACAGGGCTTCAGCCCCAGCATTTT. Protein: CASSRTGLQPQHF.

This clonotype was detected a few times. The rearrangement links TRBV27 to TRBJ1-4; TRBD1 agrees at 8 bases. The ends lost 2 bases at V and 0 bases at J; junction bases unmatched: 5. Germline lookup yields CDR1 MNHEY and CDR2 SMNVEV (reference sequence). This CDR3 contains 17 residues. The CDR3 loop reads CASSLNTGGTTNEKLFF. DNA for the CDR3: TGTGCCAGCAGTTTAAACACAGGGGGGACAACTAATGAAAAACTGTTTTTT.

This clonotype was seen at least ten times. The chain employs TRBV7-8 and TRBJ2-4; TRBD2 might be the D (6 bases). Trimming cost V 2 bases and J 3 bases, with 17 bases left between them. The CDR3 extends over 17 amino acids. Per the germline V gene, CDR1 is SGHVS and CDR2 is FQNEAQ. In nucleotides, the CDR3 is TGTGCCAGCAGCTTACGCGTGGGAGGTATAGGCAAAAACATTCAGTACTTC. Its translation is CASSLRVGGIGKNIQYF.

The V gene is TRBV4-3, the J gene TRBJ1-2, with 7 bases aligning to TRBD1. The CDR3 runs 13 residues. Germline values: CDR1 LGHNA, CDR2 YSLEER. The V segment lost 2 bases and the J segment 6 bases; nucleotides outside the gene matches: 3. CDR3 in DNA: TGCGCCAGCAGCCAACCGGGGACAGATGGCTACACCTTC. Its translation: CASSQPGTDGYTF.

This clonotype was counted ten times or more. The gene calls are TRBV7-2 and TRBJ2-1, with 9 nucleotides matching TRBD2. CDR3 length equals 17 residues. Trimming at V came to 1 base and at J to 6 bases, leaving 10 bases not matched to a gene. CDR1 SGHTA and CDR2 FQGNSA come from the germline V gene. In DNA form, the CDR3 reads TGTGCCAGCAGCTTAGTCCCGCGGGAGGGCTTCGGCAATGAGCAGTTCTTC. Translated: CASSLVPREGFGNEQFF.

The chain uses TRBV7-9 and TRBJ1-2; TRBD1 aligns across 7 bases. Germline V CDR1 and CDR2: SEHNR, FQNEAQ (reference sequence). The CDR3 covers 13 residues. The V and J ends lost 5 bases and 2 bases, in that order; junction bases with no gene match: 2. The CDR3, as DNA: TGTGCCAGCAGCCAAGGGGGCAACTATGGCTACACCTTC. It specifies CASSQGGNYGYTF. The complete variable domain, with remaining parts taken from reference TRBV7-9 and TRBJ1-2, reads DTGVSQNPRHKITKRGQNVTFRCDPISEHNRLYWYRQTLGQGPEFLTYFQNEAQLEKSRLLSDRFSAERPKGSFSTLEIQRTEQGDSAMYLCASSQGGNYGYTFGSGTRLTVV.

The CDR3 nucleotides read TGTGCCACCAGTGATCCGGCTAGCGGGGCCTACACAGATACGCAGTATTTT. It specifies CATSDPASGAYTDTQYF. This chain uses TRBV24-1 with TRBJ2-3, with 9 bases that match TRBD2. Trimming took 3 bases from V and 2 from J; bases not matched to a gene: 8. The germline V gene has CDR1 KGHDR and CDR2 SFDVKD. The CDR3 totals 17 residues.

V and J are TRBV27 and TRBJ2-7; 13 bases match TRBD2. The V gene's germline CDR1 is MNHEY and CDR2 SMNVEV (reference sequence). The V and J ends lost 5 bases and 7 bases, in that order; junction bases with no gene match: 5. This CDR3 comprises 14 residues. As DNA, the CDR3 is TGTGCCAGCAGTGGGGGACTAGCGGGAAGGGAGCAGTACTTC. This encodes CASSGGLAGREQYF.

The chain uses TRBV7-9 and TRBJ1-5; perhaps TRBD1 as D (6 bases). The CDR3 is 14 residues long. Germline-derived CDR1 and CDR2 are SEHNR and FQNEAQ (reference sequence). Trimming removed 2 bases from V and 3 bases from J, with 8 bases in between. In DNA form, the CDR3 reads TGTGCCAGCAGCTTAATGGGGGCCAATCAGCCCCAGCATTTT. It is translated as CASSLMGANQPQHF.

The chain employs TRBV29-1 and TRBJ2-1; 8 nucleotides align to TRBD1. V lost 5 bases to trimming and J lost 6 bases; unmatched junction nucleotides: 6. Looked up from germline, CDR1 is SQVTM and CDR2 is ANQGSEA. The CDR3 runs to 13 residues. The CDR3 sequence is CSVRTGTGNEQFF. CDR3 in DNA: TGCAGCGTTCGGACAGGGACTGGCAATGAGCAGTTCTTC.

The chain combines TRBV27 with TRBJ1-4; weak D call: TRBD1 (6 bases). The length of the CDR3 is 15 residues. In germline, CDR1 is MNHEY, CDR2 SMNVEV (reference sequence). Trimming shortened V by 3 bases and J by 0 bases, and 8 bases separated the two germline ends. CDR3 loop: CASSLEGATNEKLFF. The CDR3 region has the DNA TGTGCCAGCAGTTTGGAGGGGGCAACTAATGAAAAACTGTTTTTT.

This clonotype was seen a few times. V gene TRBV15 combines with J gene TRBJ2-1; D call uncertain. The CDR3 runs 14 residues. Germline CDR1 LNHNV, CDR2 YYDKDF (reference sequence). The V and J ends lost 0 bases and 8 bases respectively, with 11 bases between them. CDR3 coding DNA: TGTGCCACCAGCAGAGACGTGGGGTTTGATGAGCAGTTCTTC. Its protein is CATSRDVGFDEQFF.

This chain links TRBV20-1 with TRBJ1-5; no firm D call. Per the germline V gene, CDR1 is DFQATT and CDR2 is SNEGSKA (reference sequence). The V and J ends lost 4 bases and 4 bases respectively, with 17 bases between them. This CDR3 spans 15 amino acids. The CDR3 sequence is CSATSSVRSNQPQHF. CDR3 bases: TGCAGTGCTACCTCAAGCGTCCGTTCGAATCAGCCCCAGCATTTT.

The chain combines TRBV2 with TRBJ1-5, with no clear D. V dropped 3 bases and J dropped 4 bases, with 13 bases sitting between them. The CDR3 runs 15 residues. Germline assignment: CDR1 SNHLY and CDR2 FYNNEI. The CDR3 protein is CASSELSGGNQPQHF. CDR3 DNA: TGTGCCAGCAGTGAGTTGTCAGGCGGAAATCAGCCCCAGCATTTT.